The 32 T cell receptor beta chains in this list originate from one sample, sequenced in a study of T-cell memory formation after mild COVID-19. TCRdb re-called the 5' RACE reads with MiXCR, one entry per CDR3 protein. Of about 350,000 distinct CDR3 sequences listed, approximately 27% are singletons. The sequencing sample was made of PBMCs or a T cell subset sorted from them (not recorded which). The receptors shown here come from an adult woman who had mild COVID-19 (a few samples of this study predate the infection). Cell type and time point are not known.

This sequence joins TRBV29-1 and TRBJ1-2; the D gene is possibly TRBD1 (5 bases). Trimming removed 3 bases at V and 2 bases at J, with 10 bases between. In germline, CDR1 is SQVTM, CDR2 ANQGSEA. The length of the CDR3 is 13 residues. The CDR3 nucleotides read TGCAGCGTTGATAGGGGCACCAACTATGGCTACACCTTC. Amino acid sequence: CSVDRGTNYGYTF.

This clonotype showed up just a few times. The chain has TRBV5-1 and TRBJ2-7; tentatively, D is TRBD1 (6 bases). The V and J ends lost 1 base and 3 bases respectively, with 11 bases between them. The CDR3 runs to 14 residues. In germline, CDR1 is SGHRS, CDR2 YFSETQ. Here the CDR3 reads CASSLSTGLYEQYF. CDR3 bases: TGCGCCAGCAGCTTGTCGACAGGCCTCTACGAGCAGTACTTC.

This clonotype has a handful of counts. The chain recombines TRBV6-6 with TRBJ2-3; 14 nucleotides agree with TRBD2. CDR3 length equals 19 residues. Germline assignment: CDR1 MNHNY and CDR2 SVGAGI (reference sequence). After removal of 2 bases from V and 2 bases from J, the junction contained 9 bases not matched to a gene. The CDR3 loop is CASSYGLAGGFDNTDTQYF. The CDR3 DNA reads as TGTGCCAGCAGTTACGGACTAGCGGGGGGCTTCGACAACACAGATACGCAGTATTTT.

The chain combines TRBV10-3 with TRBJ2-2; D gene uncertain. The V gene's germline CDR1 is ENHRY and CDR2 SYGVKD. The CDR3 contains 14 residues. V lost 0 bases and J 8 bases, leaving 10 bases between the germline ends. The DNA of the CDR3 is TGTGCCATCAGTGAGTCGCCCGTGTCGGGGGAGCTGTTTTTT. Its translation is CAISESPVSGELFF.

J is TRBJ2-1 and V is TRBV5-1; the D gene could be TRBD1 or TRBD2 (6 bases each). V lost 0 bases and J lost 1, with 14 bases in between. CDR3 length equals 17 residues. Germline V gene lookup returns CDR1 SGHRS and CDR2 YFSETQ. As DNA, the CDR3 is TGCGCCAGCAGCTTGGGGACAGATGGGGGGTCCTACAATGAGCAGTTCTTC. This encodes CASSLGTDGGSYNEQFF.

V is TRBV4-1 and J is TRBJ2-7; no reliable D call. The V end was cut by 2 bases, the J end by 2 bases, with 7 bases between. Germline CDR1 and CDR2: MGHRA and YSYEKL. This CDR3 spans 13 amino acids. The CDR3 sequence: CASSQTTTYEQYF. CDR3 coding DNA: TGCGCCAGCAGCCAAACTACCACCTACGAGCAGTACTTC.

The CDR3 region is CASSSTGPYGYTF. CDR3 DNA sequence: TGTGCCAGCAGTTCGACAGGCCCCTATGGCTACACCTTC. V gene TRBV12-3 or TRBV12-4 combines with J gene TRBJ1-2; tentatively, D is TRBD1 (6 bases). CDR3 size: 13 residues. Trimming stripped 4 bases from V and 4 bases from J, with 10 bases between.

The J gene is TRBJ2-5, the V gene TRBV7-3, with TRBD1 matching 7 bases. Germline CDR1 and CDR2: SGHTA and FQGTGA. V lost 6 bases and J lost 7; bases outside the gene matches: 8. This CDR3 has 13 residues. In DNA, the CDR3 is TGTGCCAGCAGAAGACAGGGTGAAGCGACCCAGTACTTC. Protein sequence: CASRRQGEATQYF.

This rearrangement joins TRBV12-3 or TRBV12-4 to TRBJ2-6; 8 nucleotides agree with TRBD2. J lost 4 bases, V lost 6 bases, and 11 bases had no gene match. The CDR3 is 17 amino acids. CDR3 sequence (DNA): TGTGCCAGCAGCCAGAGCGGGGGCCAAACAGGGGCCAACGTCCTGACTTTC. This translates into CASSQSGGQTGANVLTF.

This clonotype was seen just once. The rearrangement links TRBV20-1 to TRBJ1-6, with D possibly TRBD1 on 6 matching bases. Germline CDR1 is DFQATT and CDR2 is SNEGSKA (reference sequence). V dropped 6 bases and J dropped 4 bases, with 10 bases sitting between them. The CDR3 length is 13 residues. The CDR3 is CSAGGGYNSPLHF. CDR3 nucleotides: TGCAGTGCGGGAGGGGGATATAATTCACCCCTCCACTTT.

The V call is TRBV4-3, the J call TRBJ1-3; D unresolved. V was cut by 0 bases and J by 9 bases, with 9 bases left in between. This CDR3 is 13 amino acids long. Germline V CDR1 and CDR2: LGHNA, YSLEER. CDR3 region: CASSQDERATIYF. CDR3 sequence (DNA): TGCGCCAGCAGCCAAGACGAGAGAGCCACCATATATTTT.

V usage is TRBV7-2 and J usage is TRBJ1-4; no definite D call. Germline V gene lookup returns CDR1 SGHTA and CDR2 FQGNSA. The V and J ends lost 4 bases and 10 bases respectively, with 16 bases between them. This CDR3 has 14 amino acids. The CDR3 DNA follows: TGTGCCAGCAGCTCAGACGGCACTTTCGGAAAACTGTTTTTT. Protein product: CASSSDGTFGKLFF.

The chain couples TRBV12-3 or TRBV12-4 to TRBJ1-1; maybe TRBD1 (5 bases). V was trimmed by 5 bases and J by 1 base, leaving 17 bases between them. The CDR3 contains 16 residues. The CDR3 region is CASSPRDWGRNTEAFF. CDR3 bases: TGTGCCAGCAGTCCCCGAGATTGGGGGAGGAACACTGAAGCTTTCTTT.

This clonotype occurred a few times. V and J are TRBV20-1 and TRBJ1-5; tentatively, D is TRBD1 (5 bases). The V gene lost 7 bases and the J gene lost 6 bases, with 16 bases spanning the gap. The CDR3 sequence is 13 residues long. Looked up from germline, CDR1 is DFQATT and CDR2 is SNEGSKA (reference sequence). CDR3 in amino acids: CSVPRGWGQPQHF. For the CDR3, the DNA is TGCAGTGTCCCGAGGGGATGGGGTCAGCCCCAGCATTTT.

This clonotype appeared a few times. The chain joins TRBV20-1 to TRBJ2-1; 10 bases map to TRBD2. Germline V gene lookup returns CDR1 DFQATT and CDR2 SNEGSKA (reference sequence). CDR3 length: 13 residues. V gave up 8 bases and J gave up 4 bases; unmatched junction bases: 5. This CDR3 is CSLTSGPYNEQFF. For the CDR3, the DNA is TGCAGTTTGACTAGCGGGCCTTACAATGAGCAGTTCTTC.

The chain uses TRBV5-6 and TRBJ2-7, with 13 bases that match TRBD2. The CDR3 totals 15 residues. Losses at the gene ends were 4 bases for V and 6 bases for J; bases not matched to a gene: 7. Germline V CDR1 and CDR2: SGHDT, YYEEEE. The CDR3 DNA reads TGTGCCAGCAGCCAAAGGACTAGCGGGAGCTCCGAGCAGTACTTC. Its translation: CASSQRTSGSSEQYF.

CDR3 DNA sequence: TGTGCCAGCAGCCAAGAGATGAGTGATACGCAGTATTTT. It codes for CASSQEMSDTQYF. The chain is built from TRBV14 and TRBJ2-3; D not certain. The V gene lost 0 bases and the J gene lost 6 bases, with 7 bases spanning the gap. There are 13 residues in the CDR3. Germline CDR1 SGHDN, CDR2 FVKESK.

In this sample, this clonotype turned up a few times. The chain employs TRBV12-3 or TRBV12-4 and TRBJ2-4; TRBD1 or TRBD2 may be the D gene (5 bases each). Between the trimmed V and J ends, which lost 6 bases and 0 bases, there was a span of 9 bases. The CDR3 length is 14 residues. The CDR3 sequence: CASSERGAKNIQYF. The DNA for the CDR3 is TGTGCCAGCAGCGAGAGGGGAGCCAAAAACATTCAGTACTTC.

This clonotype occurred a few times. The chain joins TRBV4-1 to TRBJ2-3; D unclear. The CDR3 spans 14 residues. Trimming removed 4 bases from V and 2 bases from J, with 10 bases in between. Germline V gene lookup returns CDR1 MGHRA and CDR2 YSYEKL. The CDR3 is CASSPGPNTDTQYF. In DNA, the CDR3 is TGCGCCAGCAGCCCAGGACCGAACACAGATACGCAGTATTTT.

This chain connects TRBV5-5 to TRBJ1-2; D possibly corresponds to TRBD1 (6 bases). The CDR3 loop spans 13 amino acids. Trimming pared 4 bases from V and 7 bases from J, leaving 14 bases between. Germline loops: CDR1 SGHKS, CDR2 YYEKEE (reference sequence). Here the CDR3 reads CASSRQVSGGYTF. The CDR3 DNA sequence: TGTGCCAGCAGCCGACAGGTATCTGGTGGCTACACCTTC.

This chain uses TRBV12-3 or TRBV12-4 with TRBJ2-3, with TRBD1 matching over 7 bases. V gave up 2 bases and J gave up 0 bases; unmatched junction bases: 2. This CDR3 is 15 amino acids long. The CDR3 nucleotides are TGTGCCAGCAGTTTAAAACAGGGGAGCACAGATACGCAGTATTTT. This gives the protein CASSLKQGSTDTQYF.

This clonotype was counted ten times or more. The rearrangement links TRBV12-3 or TRBV12-4 to TRBJ2-7, with 7 bases that match TRBD2. The V segment lost 5 bases and the J segment 0 bases; nucleotides outside the gene matches: 4. There are 14 residues in the CDR3. CDR3 amino acids: CASSRGLDSYEQYF. CDR3 nucleotides: TGTGCCAGCAGTAGAGGACTAGACTCCTACGAGCAGTACTTC.

This clonotype was detected a few times. The chain links TRBV12-3 or TRBV12-4 to TRBJ2-7, with D perhaps TRBD1 (6 bases). The CDR3 sequence is 12 residues long. The V end was cut by 6 bases, the J end by 6 bases, with 12 bases between. The CDR3 is CASRQGLGEQYF. CDR3 DNA sequence: TGTGCCAGCAGACAGGGTTTGGGCGAGCAGTACTTC.

This clonotype turned up a few times. The V gene is TRBV7-9, the J gene TRBJ1-1; maybe TRBD1 (5 bases). The V end lost 6 bases, the J end lost 8 bases, and 22 bases lay between the germline ends. Germline V gene data show CDR1 as SEHNR and CDR2 as FQNEAQ (reference sequence). This CDR3 has 15 amino acids. The DNA of the CDR3 is TGTGCCAGCAGGGACGGGACCGGACTCCCTAGGGAAGCTTTCTTT. Translation: CASRDGTGLPREAFF.

The chain uses TRBV9 and TRBJ2-7, with D tentatively TRBD2 (5 bases). Germline values: CDR1 SGDLS, CDR2 YYNGEE. With 0 bases removed from V and 2 bases from J, the gap between germline ends came to 12 bases. The CDR3 length is 15 residues. The CDR3 here is CASSVGGQNTYEQYF. The CDR3 DNA sequence: TGTGCCAGCAGCGTAGGCGGGCAAAACACCTACGAGCAGTACTTC.

The chain recombines TRBV29-1 with TRBJ1-1, with D perhaps TRBD1 (5 bases). Germline V gene lookup returns CDR1 SQVTM and CDR2 ANQGSEA. This CDR3 is 13 amino acids long. V gave up 4 bases and J gave up 5 bases, with 14 bases separating them. The CDR3 DNA is TGCAGCGTTGCCGGGACTCCGTTTACTGAAGCTTTCTTT. Translating it yields CSVAGTPFTEAFF.

J is TRBJ1-1 and V is TRBV6-5; D is unclear. From germline, CDR1 is MNHEY and CDR2 SVGAGI. The ends were cut back, 5 bases at V and 5 bases at J, with 15 bases in the middle. The CDR3 has 14 residues. The CDR3 spells CASSPTARGTEAFF. As DNA, the CDR3 is TGTGCCAGCAGTCCTACAGCGAGAGGGACTGAAGCTTTCTTT.

The chain uses TRBV20-1 and TRBJ1-1; 7 bases match TRBD1. The CDR3 sequence is 12 residues long. Germline CDR1 is DFQATT and CDR2 is SNEGSKA (reference sequence). Trimming at V came to 3 bases and at J to 5 bases, leaving 3 bases not matched to a gene. CDR3 DNA sequence: TGCAGTGCTAGGGGACAGTGGACTGAAGCTTTCTTT. It codes for CSARGQWTEAFF.

This clonotype has a handful of counts. The chain combines TRBV5-1 with TRBJ2-2, with a possible D match to TRBD2 (5 bases). Germline CDR1 and CDR2: SGHRS and YFSETQ. V lost 0 bases and J lost 7, with 13 bases in between. This CDR3 is built from 15 residues. CDR3 amino acids: CASSLAGMTGGELFF. CDR3 in DNA: TGCGCCAGCAGCTTGGCCGGGATGACCGGCGGGGAGCTGTTTTTT. Together with reference TRBV5-1 and TRBJ2-2, the CDR3 gives the full variable domain: KAGVTQTPRYLIKTRGQQVTLSCSPISGHRSVSWYQQTPGQGLQFLFEYFSETQRNKGNFPGRFSGRQFSNSRSEMNVSTLELGDSALYLCASSLAGMTGGELFFGEGSRLTVL.

In this sample, this clonotype turned up a few times. The V call is TRBV20-1, the J call TRBJ1-4, with 7 bases lining up with TRBD1. Trimming cost V 6 bases and J 4 bases; bases outside gene matches: 8. The CDR3 runs 14 residues. Germline V gives CDR1 DFQATT, CDR2 SNEGSKA (reference sequence). CDR3 in amino acids: CSAPRDSSNEKLFF. In DNA, the CDR3 is TGCAGTGCGCCGAGGGACAGTAGTAATGAAAAACTGTTTTTT.

The chain couples TRBV7-8 to TRBJ1-4; weak D call: TRBD1 (5 bases). The V end lost 4 bases, the J end lost 7 bases, and 7 bases lay between the germline ends. CDR3 length: 12 amino acids. Germline V gene data show CDR1 as SGHVS and CDR2 as FQNEAQ. The DNA for the CDR3 is TGTGCCAGCAGCTCGGACATTGAAAAACTGTTTTTT. Translation gives CASSSDIEKLFF.

The chain recombines TRBV15 with TRBJ2-5; 7 bases line up with TRBD1. CDR1 LNHNV and CDR2 YYDKDF come from the germline V gene (reference sequence). The V gene end was trimmed by 7 bases and the J gene end by 3 bases; junction bases not matched to a gene: 2. The CDR3 is 12 amino acids. The CDR3 here is CATTTGEETQYF. The DNA of the CDR3 is TGTGCCACCACCACAGGGGAAGAGACCCAGTACTTC.